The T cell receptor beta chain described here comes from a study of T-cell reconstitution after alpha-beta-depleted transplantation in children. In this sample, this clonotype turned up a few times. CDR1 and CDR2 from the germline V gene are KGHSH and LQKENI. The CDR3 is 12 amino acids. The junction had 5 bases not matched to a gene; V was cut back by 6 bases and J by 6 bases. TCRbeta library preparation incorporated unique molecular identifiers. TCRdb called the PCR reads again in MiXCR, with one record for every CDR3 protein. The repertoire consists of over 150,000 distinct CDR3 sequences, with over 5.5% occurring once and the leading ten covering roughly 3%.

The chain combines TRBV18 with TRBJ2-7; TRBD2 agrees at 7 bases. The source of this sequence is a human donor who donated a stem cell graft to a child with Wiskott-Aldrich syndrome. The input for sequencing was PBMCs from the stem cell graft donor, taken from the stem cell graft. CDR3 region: CASSRDYFEQYF. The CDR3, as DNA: TGTGCCAGCTCCCGGGACTATTTCGAGCAGTACTTC.